This TCR beta chain was found in a study of T cells in narcolepsy. Trimming removed 2 bases from V and 6 bases from J, with 7 bases in between. The CDR3 is 13 residues long. Germline V CDR1 and CDR2: SGHTA, FQGTGA. Method: immunoSEQ multiplex PCR; TCRdb's copy keeps in-frame clones and lacks some. The sample has about 30,000 clones, roughly three quarters seen once. The TCR comes from a human donor with narcolepsy. The rearrangement links TRBV7-3 to TRBJ2-2; no clear D gene. Sequenced: CD45RA- memory CD4+ T cells from PBMCs. The CDR3 spells CASSLGQAGELFF. The CDR3, as DNA: TGTGCCAGCAGCTTAGGGCAAGCCGGGGAGCTGTTTTTT.